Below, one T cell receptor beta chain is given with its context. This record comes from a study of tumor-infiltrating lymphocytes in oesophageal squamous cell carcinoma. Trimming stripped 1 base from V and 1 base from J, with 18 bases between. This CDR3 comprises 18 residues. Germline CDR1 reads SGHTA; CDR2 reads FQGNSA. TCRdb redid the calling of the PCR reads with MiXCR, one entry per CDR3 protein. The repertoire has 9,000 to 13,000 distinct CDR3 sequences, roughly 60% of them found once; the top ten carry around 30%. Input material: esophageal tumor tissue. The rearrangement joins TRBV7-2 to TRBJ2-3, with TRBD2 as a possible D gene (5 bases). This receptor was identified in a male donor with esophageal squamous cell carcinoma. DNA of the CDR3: TGTGCCAGCAGCTTAGGTTCGGGCGGCACCGGGGGCACAGATACGCAGTATTTT. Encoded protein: CASSLGSGGTGGTDTQYF.